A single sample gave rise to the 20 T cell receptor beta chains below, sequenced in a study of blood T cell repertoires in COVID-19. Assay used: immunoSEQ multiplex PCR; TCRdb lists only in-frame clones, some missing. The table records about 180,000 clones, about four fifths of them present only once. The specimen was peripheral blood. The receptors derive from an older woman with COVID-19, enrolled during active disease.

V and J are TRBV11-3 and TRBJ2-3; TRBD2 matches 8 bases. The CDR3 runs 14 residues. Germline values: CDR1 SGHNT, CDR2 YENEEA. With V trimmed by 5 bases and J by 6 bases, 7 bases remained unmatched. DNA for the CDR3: TGTGCCAGCAGCGCAAGGACTAGCTGGGATACGCAGTATTTT. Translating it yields CASSARTSWDTQYF. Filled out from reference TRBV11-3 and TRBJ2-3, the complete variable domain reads EAGVVQSPRYKIIEKKQPVAFWCNPISGHNTLYWYLQNLGQGPELLIRYENEEAVDDSQLPKDRFSAERLKGVDSTLKIQPAELGDSAVYLCASSARTSWDTQYFGPGTRLTVL.

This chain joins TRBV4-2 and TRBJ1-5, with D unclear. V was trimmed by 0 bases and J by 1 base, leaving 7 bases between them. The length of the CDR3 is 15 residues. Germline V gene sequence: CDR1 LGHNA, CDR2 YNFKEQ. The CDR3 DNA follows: TGTGCCAGCAGCCAAGAGAACATGAGCAATCAGCCCCAGCATTTT. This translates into CASSQENMSNQPQHF.

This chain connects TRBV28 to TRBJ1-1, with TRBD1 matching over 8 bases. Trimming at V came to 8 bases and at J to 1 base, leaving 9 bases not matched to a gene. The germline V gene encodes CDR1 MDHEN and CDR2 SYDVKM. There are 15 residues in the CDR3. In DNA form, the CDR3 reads TGTGCCAGCCCCGCGCGTGGACAGGGGAACACTGAAGCTTTCTTT. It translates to CASPARGQGNTEAFF.

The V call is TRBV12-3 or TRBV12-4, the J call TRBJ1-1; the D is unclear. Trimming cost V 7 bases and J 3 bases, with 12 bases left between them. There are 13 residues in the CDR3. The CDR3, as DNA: TGTGCCAGCACCGCGACTTGGTACACTGAAGCTTTCTTT. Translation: CASTATWYTEAFF.

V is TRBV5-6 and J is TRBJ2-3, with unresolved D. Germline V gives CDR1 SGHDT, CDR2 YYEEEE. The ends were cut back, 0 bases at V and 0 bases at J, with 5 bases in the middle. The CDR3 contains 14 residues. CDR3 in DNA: TGTGCCAGCAGCTTGGGTTCTAGCACAGATACGCAGTATTTT. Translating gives CASSLGSSTDTQYF. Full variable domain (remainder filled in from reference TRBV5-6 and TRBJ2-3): DAGVTQSPTHLIKTRGQQVTLRCSPKSGHDTVSWYQQALGQGPQFIFQYYEEEERQRGNFPDRFSGHQFPNYSSELNVNALLLGDSALYLCASSLGSSTDTQYFGPGTRLTVL.

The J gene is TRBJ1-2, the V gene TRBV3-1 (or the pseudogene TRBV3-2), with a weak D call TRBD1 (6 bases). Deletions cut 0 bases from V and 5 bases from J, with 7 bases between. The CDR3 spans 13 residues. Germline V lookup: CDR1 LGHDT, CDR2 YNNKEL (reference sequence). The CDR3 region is CASSQERGYGYTF. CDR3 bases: TGTGCCAGCAGCCAAGAGAGGGGGTATGGCTACACCTTC.

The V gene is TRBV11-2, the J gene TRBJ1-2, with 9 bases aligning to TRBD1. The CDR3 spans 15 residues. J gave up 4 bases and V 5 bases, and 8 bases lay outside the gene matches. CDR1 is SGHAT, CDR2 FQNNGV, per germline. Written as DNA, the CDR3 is TGTGCCAGCAGCCCGAGTGGGGACAGGGTCTATGGCTACACCTTC. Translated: CASSPSGDRVYGYTF.

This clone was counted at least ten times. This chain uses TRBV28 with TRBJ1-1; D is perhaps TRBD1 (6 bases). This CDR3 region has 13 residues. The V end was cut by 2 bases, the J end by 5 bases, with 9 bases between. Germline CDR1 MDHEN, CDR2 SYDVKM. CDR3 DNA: TGTGCCAGCAGTTTACCAGGGGCGACTGAAGCTTTCTTT. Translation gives CASSLPGATEAFF.

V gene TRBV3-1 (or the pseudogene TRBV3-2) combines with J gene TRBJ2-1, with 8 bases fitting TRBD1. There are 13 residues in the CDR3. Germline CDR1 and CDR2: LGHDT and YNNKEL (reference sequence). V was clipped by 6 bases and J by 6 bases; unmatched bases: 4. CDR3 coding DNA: TGTGCCAGCAGACTCGACAGGGGCAATGAGCAGTTCTTC. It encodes CASRLDRGNEQFF.

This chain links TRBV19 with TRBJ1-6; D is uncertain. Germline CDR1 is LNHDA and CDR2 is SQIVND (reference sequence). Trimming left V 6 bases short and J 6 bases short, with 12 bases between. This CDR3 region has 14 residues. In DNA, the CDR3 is TGTGCCAGTAGGCCGGAGGTGCGTAATTCACCCCTCCACTTT. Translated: CASRPEVRNSPLHF.

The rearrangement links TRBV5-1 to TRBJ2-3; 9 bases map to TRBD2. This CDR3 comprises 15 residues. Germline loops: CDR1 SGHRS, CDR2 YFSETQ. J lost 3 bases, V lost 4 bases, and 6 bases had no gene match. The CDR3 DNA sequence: TGCGCCAGCAGCACGGTAGCGGGAGCTACAGATACGCAGTATTTT. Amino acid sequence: CASSTVAGATDTQYF.

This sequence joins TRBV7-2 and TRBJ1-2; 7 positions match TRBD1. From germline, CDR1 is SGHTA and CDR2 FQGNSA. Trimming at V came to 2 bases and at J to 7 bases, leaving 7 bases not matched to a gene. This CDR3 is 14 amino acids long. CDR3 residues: CASSLSRGERGYTF. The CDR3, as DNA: TGTGCCAGCAGCTTATCCAGGGGGGAGCGTGGCTACACCTTC.

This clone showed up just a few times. The CDR3 DNA follows: TGCAGCGTCCCTGATGGACAGGGGGCGTACACTGAAGCTTTCTTT. It translates to CSVPDGQGAYTEAFF. J is TRBJ1-1 and V is TRBV29-1, with 11 nucleotides matching TRBD1. This CDR3 has 15 amino acids. CDR1 is SQVTM, CDR2 ANQGSEA, per germline. V dropped 6 bases and J dropped 3; count of bases not matched to a gene: 9.

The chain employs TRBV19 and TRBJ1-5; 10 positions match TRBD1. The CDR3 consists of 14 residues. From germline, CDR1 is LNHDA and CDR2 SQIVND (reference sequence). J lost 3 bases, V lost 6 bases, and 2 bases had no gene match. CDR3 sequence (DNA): TGTGCCAGTAGGGGGACAGGGGACAATCAGCCCCAGCATTTT. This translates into CASRGTGDNQPQHF.

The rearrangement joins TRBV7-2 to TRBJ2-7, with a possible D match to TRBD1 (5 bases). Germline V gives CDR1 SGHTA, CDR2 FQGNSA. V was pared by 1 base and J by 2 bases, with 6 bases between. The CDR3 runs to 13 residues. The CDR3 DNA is TGTGCCAGCAGCTTAGGGACAACCTACGAGCAGTACGTC. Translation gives CASSLGTTYEQYV.

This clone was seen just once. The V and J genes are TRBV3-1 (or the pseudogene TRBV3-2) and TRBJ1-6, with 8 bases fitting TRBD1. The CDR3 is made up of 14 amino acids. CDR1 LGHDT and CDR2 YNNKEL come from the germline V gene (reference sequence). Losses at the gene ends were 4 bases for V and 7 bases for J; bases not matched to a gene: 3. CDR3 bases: TGTGCCAGCAGCCGGAACAGGGGGAATTCACCCCTCCACTTT. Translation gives CASSRNRGNSPLHF.

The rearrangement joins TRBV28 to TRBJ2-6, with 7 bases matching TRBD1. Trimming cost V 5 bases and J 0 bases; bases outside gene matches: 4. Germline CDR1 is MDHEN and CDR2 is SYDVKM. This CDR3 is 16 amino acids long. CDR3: CASSPDRASGANVLTF. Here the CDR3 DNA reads TGTGCCAGCAGTCCCGACAGGGCCTCTGGGGCCAACGTCCTGACTTTC.

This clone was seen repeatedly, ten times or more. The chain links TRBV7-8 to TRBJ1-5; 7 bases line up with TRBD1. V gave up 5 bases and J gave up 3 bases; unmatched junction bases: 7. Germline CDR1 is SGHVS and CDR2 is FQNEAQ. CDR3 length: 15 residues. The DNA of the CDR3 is TGTGCCAGCAGCACCGCAACAGGGGCCAATCAGCCCCAGCATTTT. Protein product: CASSTATGANQPQHF.

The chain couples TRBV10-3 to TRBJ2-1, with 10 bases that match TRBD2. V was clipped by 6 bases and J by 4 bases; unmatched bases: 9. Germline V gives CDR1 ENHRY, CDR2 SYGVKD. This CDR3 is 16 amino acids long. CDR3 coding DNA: TGTGCCATCAGGGCTAGCGGGAGCAAATTATACAATGAGCAGTTCTTC. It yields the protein CAIRASGSKLYNEQFF.

CDR3 protein: CASSLDGRALDTQYF. In nucleotides, the CDR3 is TGTGCCAGCAGCCTTGACGGGAGGGCCCTAGATACGCAGTATTTT. This chain connects TRBV5-5 to TRBJ2-3; 8 bases are shared with TRBD2. This CDR3 region has 15 residues. After removal of 4 bases from V and 5 bases from J, the junction contained 9 bases not matched to a gene. CDR1 is SGHKS, CDR2 YYEKEE, per germline (reference sequence).